The rows below give T cell receptor beta chains drawn from one sample of a study of PD-1 blockade in classical Hodgkin lymphoma. Profiled with immunoSEQ multiplex PCR; TCRdb holds only in-frame clones, not every one. The profile shows about 13,000 clones, around 80% of them singletons. This material consisted of peripheral blood mononuclear cells (PBMCs), taken at baseline. These receptors were taken from a human donor with classical Hodgkin lymphoma. Each CDR3 is given with its conserved first and last residue. A D gene is named only where the DNA matches it firmly. Not every row has a clone size; where given, it reads once, few, many or a size class.

V gene	J gene	clone size	D gene	CDR3 length	CDR3 DNA	CDR3 protein
TRBV9	TRBJ2-3	NA	NA	17	TGTGCCAGCAGCGTAGATCCCGGACAGATAACCACAGATACGCAGTATTTT	CASSVDPGQITTDTQYF
TRBV11-2	TRBJ2-7	NA	NA	13	TGTGCCAGCAGCTTAGACCTCGTTGGCGAGCAGTACTTC	CASSLDLVGEQYF
TRBV5-1	TRBJ2-7	few	TRBD2	18	TGCGCCAGCAGCTATTCAATGCCGGGACTAGCGGGAGTGCGCGAGCAGTACTTC	CASSYSMPGLAGVREQYF
TRBV2	TRBJ1-1	NA	NA	14	TGTGCCAGCAGTGAATCATGGGGGAACACTGAAGCTTTCTTT	CASSESWGNTEAFF
TRBV9	TRBJ2-3	NA	TRBD2	18	TGTGCCAGCAGCTCTAGGACTAGCGGGACGAGGAGCACAGATACGCAGTATTTT	CASSSRTSGTRSTDTQYF
TRBV28	TRBJ2-3	NA	NA	13	TGTGCCAGCAAAAAGTCCAGCACAGATACGCAGTATTTT	CASKKSSTDTQYF
TRBV6-5	TRBJ1-2	NA	NA	13	TGTGCCAGCAGCAGGGGAGGGTTCTATGGCTACACCTTC	CASSRGGFYGYTF
TRBV4-1	TRBJ1-2	few	NA	17	TGCGCCAGCAGCCAAGCGAGCCGAGTCCCAGCTAACTATGGCTACACCTTC	CASSQASRVPANYGYTF
TRBV7-2	TRBJ2-6	NA	NA	15	TGTGCCAGCAGCTTAGGGGCGTCTGGGGCCAACGTCCTGACTTTC	CASSLGASGANVLTF
TRBV7-9	TRBJ1-3	NA	NA	14	TGTGCCAGCAACCATGCAGGTACTGGAAACACCATATATTTT	CASNHAGTGNTIYF
TRBV19	TRBJ2-1	few	NA	14	TGTGCCAGTACCTCGGGAAGCTCCTACAATGAGCAGTTCTTC	CASTSGSSYNEQFF
TRBV6-1	TRBJ1-5	NA	NA	15	TGTGCCAGCAGTGAAGTGGACGCAATCGATCAGCCCCAGCATTTT	CASSEVDAIDQPQHF
TRBV10-1	TRBJ1-1	NA	NA	13	TGCGCCAGCAGTGAGTCCGGCCGGGGCTGGGCTTTCTTT	CASSESGRGWAFF
TRBV7-5	TRBJ2-2	NA	NA	16	TGTGCCAGAAGCTTAGATGGGACAGTGAACACCGGGGAGCTGTTTTTT	CARSLDGTVNTGELFF
TRBV6-1	TRBJ2-5	NA	TRBD1	17	TGTGCCAGCAGTGAAACCATGGACAGGGGTTCCGGAGAGACCCAGTACTTC	CASSETMDRGSGETQYF
TRBV27	TRBJ2-3	once	TRBD2	15	TGTGCCAGCAGTAAAGGACTAGTTCTGGCAGATACGCAGTATTTT	CASSKGLVLADTQYF
TRBV18	TRBJ2-7	once	NA	16	TGTGCCAGCTCACCACGGGCGGGACTGATCTCCTACGAGCAGTACTTC	CASSPRAGLISYEQYF
TRBV11-2	TRBJ2-3	few	NA	15	TGTGCCAGCAGCATCGGCTTTGCCAGCACAGATACGCAGTATTTT	CASSIGFASTDTQYF
TRBV19	TRBJ1-1	NA	NA	14	TGTGCCAGTACCCCGGGGGGTTGGGTCACTGAAGCTTTCTTT	CASTPGGWVTEAFF
TRBV30	TRBJ2-7	NA	NA	12	TGTGCCTGGAGTACGGACCGTTTCGAGCAGTACTTC	CAWSTDRFEQYF